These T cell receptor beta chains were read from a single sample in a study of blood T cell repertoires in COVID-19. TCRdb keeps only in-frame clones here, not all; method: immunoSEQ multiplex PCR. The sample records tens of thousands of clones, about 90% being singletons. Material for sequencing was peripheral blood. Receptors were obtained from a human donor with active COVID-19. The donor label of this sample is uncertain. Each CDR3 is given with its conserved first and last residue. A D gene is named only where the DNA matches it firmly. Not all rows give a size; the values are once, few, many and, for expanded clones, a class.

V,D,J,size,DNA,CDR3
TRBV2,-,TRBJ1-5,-,TGTGCCACCACAAGAGGGCCTTATAGCAATCAGCCCCAGCATTTT,CATTRGPYSNQPQHF
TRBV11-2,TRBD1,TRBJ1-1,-,TGTGCCAGCAGCCAGGACAGGGCAGGCACTGAAGCTTTCTTT,CASSQDRAGTEAFF
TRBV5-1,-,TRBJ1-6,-,TGCGCCAGCAGCCGAGTTCCAGGGAATTCACCCCTCCACTTT,CASSRVPGNSPLHF
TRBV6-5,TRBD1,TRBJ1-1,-,TGTGCCAGCAGTATAACAGGGGACACTGAAGCTTTCTTT,CASSITGDTEAFF
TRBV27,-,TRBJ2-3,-,TGTGCCAGCAGTTTATCGGGAGGGGGGCTGGGGGATACGCAGTATTTT,CASSLSGGGLGDTQYF
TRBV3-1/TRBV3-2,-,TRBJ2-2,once,TGTGCCAGCAGCCGGATCGAGGGAGGAAGTACCGGGGAGCTGTTTTTT,CASSRIEGGSTGELFF
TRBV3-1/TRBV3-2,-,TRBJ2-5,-,TGTGCCAGCAGCCGATCGGGGACTTCCGGAGGGACCCAGTACTTC,CASSRSGTSGGTQYF
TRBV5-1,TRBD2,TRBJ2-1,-,TGCGCCAGCAGCTTGGGCGGGAGCTCCTACAATGAGCAGTTCTTC,CASSLGGSSYNEQFF
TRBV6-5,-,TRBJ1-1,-,TGTGCCAGCGGGAGGACTGAAGCTTTCTTT,CASGRTEAFF
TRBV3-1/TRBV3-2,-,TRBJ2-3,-,TGTGCCAGCAGCACAGCCCACAGCACAGATACGCAGTATTTT,CASSTAHSTDTQYF
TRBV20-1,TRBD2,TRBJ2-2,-,TGCAGTGCTAGGCGGGAGTTGGAGCTGTTTTTT,CSARRELELFF
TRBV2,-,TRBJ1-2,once,TGTGCCAGCTCAACTTGGGGAGGAGGCTACACCTTC,CASSTWGGGYTF
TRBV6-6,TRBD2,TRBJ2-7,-,TGTGCCAGCAGTCGACCGGGACTAGCGGGAGGGCCATTAGAGCAGTACTTC,CASSRPGLAGGPLEQYF
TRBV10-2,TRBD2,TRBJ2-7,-,TGCGCCAGCAGTGGGGGGGGCTACGAGCAGTACTTC,CASSGGGYEQYF
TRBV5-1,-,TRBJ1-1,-,TGCGCCAGCAGCGAGTCCGCAGGGATCCGCACTGAAGCTTTCTTT,CASSESAGIRTEAFF
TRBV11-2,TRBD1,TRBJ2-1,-,TGTGCCAGCAGCCGCCCCGGGACAGGGGGTAAGAATGAGCAGTTCTTC,CASSRPGTGGKNEQFF
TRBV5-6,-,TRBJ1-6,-,TGTGCCAGCAGCTTCGCCCAGGTTTTTTCACCCCTCCACTTT,CASSFAQVFSPLHF
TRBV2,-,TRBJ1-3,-,TGTGCCAGCCATCTCGACACTGGAAACACCATATATTTT,CASHLDTGNTIYF
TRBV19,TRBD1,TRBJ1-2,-,TGTGCCAGTACCCGGACAGGGACAGGCTACACCTTC,CASTRTGTGYTF
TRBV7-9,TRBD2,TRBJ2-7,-,TGTGCCAGCAGCCCGACTAGCGGGGCCTACGAGCAGTACTTC,CASSPTSGAYEQYF
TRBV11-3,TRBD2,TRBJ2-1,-,TGTGCCACCTCCCTAGCGGCAAACTCCTACAATGAGCAGTTCTTC,CATSLAANSYNEQFF
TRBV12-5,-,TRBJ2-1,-,TGTGCTAGTGGCTACTCGACTGGGGGGTCCTACAATGAGCAGTTCTTC,CASGYSTGGSYNEQFF
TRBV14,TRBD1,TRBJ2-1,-,TGTGCCAGCATGCCAGGGGGAAGGAATGAGCAGTTCTTC,CASMPGGRNEQFF
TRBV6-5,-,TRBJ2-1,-,TGTGCCACCCTTGGGGGACTGTTCGATGAGCAGTTCTTC,CATLGGLFDEQFF
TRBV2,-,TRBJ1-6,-,TGTGCCAGCAGTGGGCAGGGAAATTCACCCCTCCACTTT,CASSGQGNSPLHF
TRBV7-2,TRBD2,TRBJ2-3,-,TGTGCCAGCAGCCCCCTGGGGGGGGGAAGATCCTTAGATACGCAGTATTTT,CASSPLGGGRSLDTQYF
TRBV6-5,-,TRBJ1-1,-,TGTGCCAGCAGTTACAAACAGGTGAACACTGAAGCTTTCTTT,CASSYKQVNTEAFF
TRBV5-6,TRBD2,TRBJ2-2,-,TGTGCCAGCAGCTACCTAGCGGGAGGGCCGACCGGGGAGCTGTTTTTT,CASSYLAGGPTGELFF
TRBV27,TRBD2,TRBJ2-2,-,TGTGCCAGCAGTTGGACTAGCAGGAACACCGGGGAGCTGTTTTTT,CASSWTSRNTGELFF